This T cell receptor beta chain is drawn from a study of blood T cell repertoires in COVID-19. As for the study in general: Sample material is recorded as cDNA or gDNA derived from T cells, B-cell-depleted T cells, or PBMCs.

The authors' processing: Nucleated cell counts were estimated from reference gene primer amplification. The method was immunoSEQ multiplex PCR; TCRdb's version includes in-frame clones alone and lacks a portion of them. V, J and clone size were drawn from that table, and D and trimming were deduced from the DNA. The repertoire holds approximately 160,000 clones, with more than 75% as singletons. The source is a man between 60 and 75 years old with active or convalescent COVID-19. The sequenced sample was peripheral blood.

CDR3 region: CASSLSGATNEKLFF. CDR3 coding DNA: TGTGCCAGCAGCCTCAGCGGCGCAACTAATGAAAAACTGTTTTTT. The gene calls are TRBV28 and TRBJ1-4; no clear D. Trimming removed 6 bases from V and 0 bases from J, with 11 bases in between. CDR1 and CDR2 (germline): MDHEN, SYDVKM. This CDR3 has 15 amino acids.